This T cell receptor (beta chain) appears in the sequencing data of a study of blood T cell repertoires in COVID-19 (dated by TCRdb to the early 2020s). For the wider study: Collaborator samples came from the United States, Italy and Spain and covered acute and convalescent phases of COVID-19. The prospective study material was composed of cDNA or gDNA derived from T cells, B-cell-depleted T cells, or PBMCs. Subjects who had been exposed to COVID-19, were actively infected with it, or had recovered from it provided the deeply sampled blood TCRbeta repertoires that made up the dataset. The repertoires were released in a freely available public database intended as a resource for research on the immune response to SARS-CoV-2. Samples came from the ongoing ImmuneRACE study (first 160 participants) plus 1,254 subjects from 6 global collaborators. Nearly every sample came with metadata listing a de-identified subject ID, COVID-19 status, age in years and sex. Where available, HLA class I and class II types were taken from metadata supplied by the sample provider and were not determined by assay-based typing. The paper's findings and limits, for the study overall: Clinical and demographic metadata were provided uncurated, with the amount varying by source and participant.

With respect to this clone: The clone's antigen remains unknown. Per-base quality was not reported, and no clone a single base away is much larger than it.

The collaborating institutions used their own protocols to collect whole blood in K2EDTA tubes. For TCRbeta analysis, collaborators shipped samples in one of three forms: frozen whole blood, isolated PBMCs, or DNA extracted from either of those sample types. TCRbeta CDR3 regions were amplified from genomic DNA by means of the immunoSEQ Assay, a bias-controlled multiplex PCR. The published analysis was carried out like this. The number of nucleated cells in each sample was estimated by amplification of reference gene primers within the assay. To quantify the absolute abundance of each unique TCRbeta CDR3 rearrangement, sequence reads were collapsed and filtered. For each sample, productive Simpson clonality was calculated as the square root of Simpson's diversity index over productive rearrangements. The immuneACCESS repertoire file appears here via TCRdb, limited to in-frame rearrangements. These files lack a portion of the clones; in checked studies, under half of the deficit traces to unresolved V genes, and the cause of the others is not known. The DNA gave D and trimming, while V, J and clone size come from that table. In this sample the table shows under 200,000 clones, around 82% of which occur a single time. In total, the top ten clones hold around 9.8% of the sample.

The germline V gene sets CDR1 to SGDLS and CDR2 to YYNGEE. Including cysteine and phenylalanine, the CDR3 has 14 amino acids. Here the CDR3 DNA is all that survives: 42 bases in frame from base 1. Compared with germline, V lacks 4 bases and J lacks 4 bases; bases without a gene match: 4. The sequencing input was peripheral blood. The rearranged segments are TRBV9 and TRBJ2-7; 11 middle bases align to TRBD2. This sequence was found in a woman of 80 years or more with acute or convalescent COVID-19. Here is the DNA: TGTGCCAGCAGCCCCCGGACTAGCGGGTACGAGCAGTACTTC. Protein translation: CASSPRTSGYEQYF.